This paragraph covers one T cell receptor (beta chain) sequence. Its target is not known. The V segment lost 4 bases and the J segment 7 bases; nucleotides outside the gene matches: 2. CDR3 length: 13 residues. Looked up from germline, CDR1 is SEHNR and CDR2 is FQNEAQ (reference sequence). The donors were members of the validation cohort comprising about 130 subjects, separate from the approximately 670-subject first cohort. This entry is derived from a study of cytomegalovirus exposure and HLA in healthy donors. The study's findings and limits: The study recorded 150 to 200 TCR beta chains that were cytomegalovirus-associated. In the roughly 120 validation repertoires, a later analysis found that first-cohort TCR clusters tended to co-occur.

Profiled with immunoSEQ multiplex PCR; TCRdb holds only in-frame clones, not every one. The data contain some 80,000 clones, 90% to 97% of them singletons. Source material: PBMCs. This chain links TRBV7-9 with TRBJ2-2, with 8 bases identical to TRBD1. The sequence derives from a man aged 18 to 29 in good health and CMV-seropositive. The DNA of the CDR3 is TGTGCCAGCAGCTACGGACAGGGCGGGGAGCTGTTTTTT. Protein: CASSYGQGGELFF.